Given below is one T cell receptor (beta chain) in context. These data are taken from a study of graft-versus-host responses after intestinal transplantation. Germline V gene sequence: CDR1 SGHRS, CDR2 YFSETQ. The CDR3 covers 16 residues. V gave up 6 bases and J gave up 5 bases; unmatched junction bases: 17. The table came from immunoSEQ multiplex PCR; TCRdb's copy has only in-frame clones and leaves some out. The sample lists about 40,000 clones; about 89% were seen once. This TCR came from a human patient who received an intestinal transplant, so some T cells may come from the graft donor. The chain recombines TRBV5-1 with TRBJ2-7; 7 bases agree with TRBD1. Here the sequenced sample was PBMCs, taken approximately 310 days after intestinal transplant. The CDR3 DNA is TGCGCCAGCACCCGATCTTCGGACAGGCTTCCCCACGAGCAGTACTTC. Its protein product is CASTRSSDRLPHEQYF.